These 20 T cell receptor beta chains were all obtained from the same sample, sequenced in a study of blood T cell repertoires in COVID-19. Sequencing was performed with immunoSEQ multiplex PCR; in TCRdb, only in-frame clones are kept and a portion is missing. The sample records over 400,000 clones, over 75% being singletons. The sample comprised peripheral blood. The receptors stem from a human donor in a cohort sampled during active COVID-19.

The CDR3 spells CASRVRQGETDTQYF. The CDR3 nucleotides read TGTGCCAGTAGGGTACGACAGGGTGAGACAGATACGCAGTATTTT. V and J are TRBV19 and TRBJ2-3, with 7 bases matching TRBD1. The junction had 9 bases not matched to a gene; V was cut back by 6 bases and J by 3 bases. Germline V CDR1 and CDR2: LNHDA, SQIVND (reference sequence). The length of the CDR3 is 15 residues.

The CDR3 DNA reads TGTGCCAGCAGCCTCCCGCGGAGTGAAGCTTTCTTT. Translating gives CASSLPRSEAFF. The rearrangement uses TRBV3-1 (or the pseudogene TRBV3-2) and TRBJ1-1; D unclear. CDR3 length equals 12 residues. Germline CDR1 LGHDT, CDR2 YNNKEL (reference sequence). V lost 4 bases and J 7 bases, leaving 10 bases between the germline ends.

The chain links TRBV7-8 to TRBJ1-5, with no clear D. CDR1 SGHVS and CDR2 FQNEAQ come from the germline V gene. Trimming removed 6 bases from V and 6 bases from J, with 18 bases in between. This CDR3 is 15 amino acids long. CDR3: CASRGGSAQAQPQHF. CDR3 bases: TGTGCCAGCAGGGGCGGGAGCGCCCAGGCTCAGCCCCAGCATTTT.

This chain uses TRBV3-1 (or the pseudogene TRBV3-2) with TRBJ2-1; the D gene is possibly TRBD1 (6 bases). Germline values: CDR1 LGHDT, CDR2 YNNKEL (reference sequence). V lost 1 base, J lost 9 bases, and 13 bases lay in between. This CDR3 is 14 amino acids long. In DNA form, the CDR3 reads TGTGCCAGCAGCCAAGTAGCAGGGGTTGGTGAGCAGTTCTTC. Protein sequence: CASSQVAGVGEQFF.

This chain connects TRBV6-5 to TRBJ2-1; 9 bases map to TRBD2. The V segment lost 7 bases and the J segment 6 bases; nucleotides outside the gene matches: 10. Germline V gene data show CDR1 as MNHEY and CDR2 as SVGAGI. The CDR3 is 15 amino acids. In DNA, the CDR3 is TGTGCCAGCATTCAACTAGCGGGCGGACTCAATGAGCAGTTCTTC. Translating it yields CASIQLAGGLNEQFF.

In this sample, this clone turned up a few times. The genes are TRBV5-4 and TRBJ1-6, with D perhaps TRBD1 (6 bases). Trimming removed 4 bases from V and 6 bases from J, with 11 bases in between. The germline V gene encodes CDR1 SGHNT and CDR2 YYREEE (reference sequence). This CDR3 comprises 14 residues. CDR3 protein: CASSNGQSNSPLHF. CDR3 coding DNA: TGTGCCAGCAGCAACGGACAGTCTAATTCACCCCTCCACTTT.

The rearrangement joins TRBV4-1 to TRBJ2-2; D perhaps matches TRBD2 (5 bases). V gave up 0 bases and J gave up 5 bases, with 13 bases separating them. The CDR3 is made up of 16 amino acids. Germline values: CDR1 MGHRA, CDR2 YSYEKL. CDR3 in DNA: TGCGCCAGCAGCCAAGATAGAGGGAAAGGGACCGGGGAGCTGTTTTTT. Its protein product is CASSQDRGKGTGELFF.

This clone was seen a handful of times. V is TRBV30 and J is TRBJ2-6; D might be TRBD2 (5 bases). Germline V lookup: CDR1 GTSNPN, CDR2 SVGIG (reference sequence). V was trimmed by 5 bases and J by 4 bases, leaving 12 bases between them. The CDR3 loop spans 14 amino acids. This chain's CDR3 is CAWGSGEGANVLTF. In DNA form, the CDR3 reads TGTGCCTGGGGTTCCGGGGAAGGGGCCAACGTCCTGACTTTC.

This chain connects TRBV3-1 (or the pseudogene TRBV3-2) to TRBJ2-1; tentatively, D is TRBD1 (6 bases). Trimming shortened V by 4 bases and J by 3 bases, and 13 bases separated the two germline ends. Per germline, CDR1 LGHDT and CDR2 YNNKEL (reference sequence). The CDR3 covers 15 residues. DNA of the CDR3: TGTGCCAGCAGCCCGTCCCAGGGGCGCTACAATGAGCAGTTCTTC. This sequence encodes CASSPSQGRYNEQFF.

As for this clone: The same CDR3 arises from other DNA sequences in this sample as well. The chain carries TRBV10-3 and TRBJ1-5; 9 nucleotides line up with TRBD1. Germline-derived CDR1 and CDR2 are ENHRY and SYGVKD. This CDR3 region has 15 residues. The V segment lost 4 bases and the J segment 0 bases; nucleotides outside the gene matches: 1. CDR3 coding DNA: TGTGCCATCAGTGGGACAGGGGATAGCAATCAGCCCCAGCATTTT. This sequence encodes CAISGTGDSNQPQHF.

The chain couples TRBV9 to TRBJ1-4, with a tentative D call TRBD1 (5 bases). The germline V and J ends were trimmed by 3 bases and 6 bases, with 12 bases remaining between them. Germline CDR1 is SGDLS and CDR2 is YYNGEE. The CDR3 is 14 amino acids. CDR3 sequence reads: CASSALGGDEKLFF. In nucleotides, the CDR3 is TGTGCCAGCAGCGCCCTGGGGGGGGATGAAAAACTGTTTTTT. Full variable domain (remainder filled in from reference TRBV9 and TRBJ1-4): DSGVTQTPKHLITATGQRVTLRCSPRSGDLSVYWYQQSLDQGLQFLIQYYNGEERAKGNILERFSAQQFPDLHSELNLSSLELGDSALYFCASSALGGDEKLFFGSGTQLSVL.

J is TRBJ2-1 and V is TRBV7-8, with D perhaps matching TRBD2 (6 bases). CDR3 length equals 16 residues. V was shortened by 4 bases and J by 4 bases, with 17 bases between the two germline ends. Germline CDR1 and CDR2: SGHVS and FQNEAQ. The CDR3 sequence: CASSSHRDSPYNEQFF. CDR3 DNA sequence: TGTGCCAGCAGCTCGCACCGGGACTCTCCTTACAATGAGCAGTTCTTC.

CDR3 sequence reads: CASSQVPGQKQETQYF. In DNA, the CDR3 is TGTGCCAGCAGCCAAGTGCCGGGACAGAAACAAGAGACCCAGTACTTC. J is TRBJ2-5 and V is TRBV4-2; 7 nucleotides line up with TRBD1. The CDR3 is 16 amino acids. Germline values: CDR1 LGHNA, CDR2 YNFKEQ. V shed 1 base, J shed 2 bases, and the junction held 7 bases outside the gene matches.

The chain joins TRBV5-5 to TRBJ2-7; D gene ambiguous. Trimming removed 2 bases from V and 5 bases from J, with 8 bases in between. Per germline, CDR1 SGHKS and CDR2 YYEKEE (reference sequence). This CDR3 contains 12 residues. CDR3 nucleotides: TGTGCCAGCAGCTTTATTACGGACGAGCAGTACTTC. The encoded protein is CASSFITDEQYF.

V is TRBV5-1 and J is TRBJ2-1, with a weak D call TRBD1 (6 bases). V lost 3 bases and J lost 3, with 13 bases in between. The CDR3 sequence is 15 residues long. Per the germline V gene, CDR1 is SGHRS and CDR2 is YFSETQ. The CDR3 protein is CASSYRQAFYNEQFF. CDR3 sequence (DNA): TGCGCCAGCAGCTACCGACAGGCCTTCTACAATGAGCAGTTCTTC.

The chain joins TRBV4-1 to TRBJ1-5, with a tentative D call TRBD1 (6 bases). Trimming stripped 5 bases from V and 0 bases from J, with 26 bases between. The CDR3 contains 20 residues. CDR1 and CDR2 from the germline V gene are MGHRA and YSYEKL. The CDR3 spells CASSYTYWDKSGNSNQPQHF. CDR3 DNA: TGCGCCAGCAGCTACACCTACTGGGACAAAAGTGGGAATAGCAATCAGCCCCAGCATTTT.

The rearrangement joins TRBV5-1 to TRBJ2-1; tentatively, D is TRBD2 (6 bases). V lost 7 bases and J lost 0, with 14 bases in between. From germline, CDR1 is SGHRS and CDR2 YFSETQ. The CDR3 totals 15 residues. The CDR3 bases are TGCGCCAGCTTACCGGGACTCGGCTCCTACAATGAGCAGTTCTTC. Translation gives CASLPGLGSYNEQFF.

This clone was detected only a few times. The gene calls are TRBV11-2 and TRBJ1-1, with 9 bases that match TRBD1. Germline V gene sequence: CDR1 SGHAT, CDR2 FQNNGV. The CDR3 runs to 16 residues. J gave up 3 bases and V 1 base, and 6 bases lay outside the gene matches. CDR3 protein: CASSLVKNRGHTEAFF. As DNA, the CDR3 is TGTGCCAGCAGCTTAGTTAAGAACAGGGGGCACACTGAAGCTTTCTTT.

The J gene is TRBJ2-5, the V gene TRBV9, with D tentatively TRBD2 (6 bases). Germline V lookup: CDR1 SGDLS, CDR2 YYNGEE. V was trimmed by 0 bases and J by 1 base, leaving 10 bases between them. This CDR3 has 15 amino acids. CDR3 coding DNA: TGTGCCAGCAGCGTAGCGGCGGGGCCCCAAGAGACCCAGTACTTC. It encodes CASSVAAGPQETQYF.

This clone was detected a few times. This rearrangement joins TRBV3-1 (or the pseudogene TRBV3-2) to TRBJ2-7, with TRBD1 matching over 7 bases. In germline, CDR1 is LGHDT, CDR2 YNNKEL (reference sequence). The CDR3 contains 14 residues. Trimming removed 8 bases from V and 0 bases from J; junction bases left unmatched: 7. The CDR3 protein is CASGRGTVSYEQYF. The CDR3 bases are TGTGCCAGCGGACGAGGGACAGTCTCCTACGAGCAGTACTTC.